This T cell receptor (beta chain) emerged from a study of blood T cell repertoires in COVID-19. Across the whole study: Samples taken during acute and convalescent COVID-19 were collected in the United States, Italy and Spain.

Under the authors' procedure: Researchers report that nucleated cell counts were estimated from reference gene primer amplification. TCRdb's table, derived via immunoSEQ multiplex PCR, lists solely in-frame clones and lacks some. The V and J calls and clone size are taken from that table; D and trimming were inferred from the DNA. This sample has about 100,000 clones; roughly 92% occur once, and the top ten carry more than 1.5%. The germline V gene has CDR1 LGHDT and CDR2 YNNKEL (reference sequence). Trimming cost V 5 bases and J 1 base; bases outside gene matches: 3. This CDR3 region has 15 residues.

The chain carries TRBV3-1 (or the pseudogene TRBV3-2) and TRBJ2-2, with 8 bases matching TRBD2. The sequenced sample was peripheral blood. The sequence was obtained from a woman aged 50 to 60 with COVID-19, enrolled during active disease. The CDR3 loop reads CASSALAGNTGELFF. CDR3 nucleotide sequence: TGTGCCAGCAGCGCCCTAGCGGGGAACACCGGGGAGCTGTTTTTT.